The 14 T cell receptor beta chains below come from one sample, sequenced in a study of blood T cell repertoires in COVID-19. Some clones are missing from TCRdb's copy, which holds only in-frame ones; the method was immunoSEQ multiplex PCR. The table records approximately 69,000 clones, more than 75% of them present only once. Sequencing used peripheral blood. These receptors were obtained from a human donor in a cohort sampled during active COVID-19.

The chain couples TRBV11-2 to TRBJ2-1, with a possible D match to TRBD1 (6 bases). Trimming stripped 0 bases from V and 2 bases from J, with 8 bases between. CDR1 and CDR2 (germline): SGHAT, FQNNGV. There are 15 residues in the CDR3. This chain's CDR3 is CASSLEGAPYNEQFF. For the CDR3, the DNA is TGTGCCAGCAGCTTAGAGGGGGCCCCCTACAATGAGCAGTTCTTC. Together with reference TRBV11-2 and TRBJ2-1, the CDR3 gives the full variable domain: EAGVAQSPRYKIIEKRQSVAFWCNPISGHATLYWYQQILGQGPKLLIQFQNNGVVDDSQLPKDRFSAERLKGVDSTLKIQPAKLEDSAVYLCASSLEGAPYNEQFFGPGTRLTVL.

The chain has TRBV2 and TRBJ2-7, with D possibly being TRBD1 (5 bases). V gave up 3 bases and J gave up 5 bases, with 11 bases separating them. The CDR3 loop spans 13 amino acids. Germline lookup yields CDR1 SNHLY and CDR2 FYNNEI. CDR3: CASSETQGNEQYF. The DNA of the CDR3 is TGTGCCAGCAGTGAGACCCAGGGCAACGAGCAGTACTTC.

The chain recombines TRBV7-2 with TRBJ1-5; TRBD1 matches 9 bases. Germline V gene lookup returns CDR1 SGHTA and CDR2 FQGNSA. The CDR3 is 15 residues long. V lost 5 bases and J lost 4; bases outside the gene matches: 6. CDR3 region: CASSLGTGRNQPQHF. For the CDR3, the DNA is TGTGCCAGCAGCCTCGGGACAGGGAGGAATCAGCCCCAGCATTTT.

The chain couples TRBV7-9 to TRBJ2-6, with D possibly TRBD1 on 6 matching bases. The V end lost 3 bases, the J end lost 6 bases, and 9 bases lay between the germline ends. The V gene's germline CDR1 is SEHNR and CDR2 FQNEAQ (reference sequence). This CDR3 has 14 amino acids. CDR3 protein: CASSLGHQANVLTF. CDR3 coding DNA: TGTGCCAGCAGCTTGGGACATCAGGCCAACGTCCTGACTTTC.

The chain combines TRBV6-1 with TRBJ1-3, with 9 bases identical to TRBD1. The CDR3 totals 14 residues. Germline V gives CDR1 MNHNS, CDR2 SASEGT. The ends lost 2 bases at V and 6 bases at J; junction bases unmatched: 2. CDR3 residues: CASSETGGPNTIYF. In DNA form, the CDR3 reads TGTGCCAGCAGTGAAACAGGGGGCCCAAACACCATATATTTT.

V usage is TRBV28 and J usage is TRBJ2-7; possibly TRBD2 for D (6 bases). The CDR3 is made up of 14 amino acids. Trimming shortened V by 5 bases and J by 3 bases, and 14 bases separated the two germline ends. CDR1 MDHEN and CDR2 SYDVKM come from the germline V gene. CDR3 sequence reads: CASSLEGGHYEQYF. CDR3 DNA: TGTGCCAGCAGTCTGGAGGGCGGCCACTACGAGCAGTACTTC.

V usage is TRBV12-5 and J usage is TRBJ2-2, with TRBD2 matching 7 bases. The germline CDR1 and CDR2 sequences are LGHNT and FRNRAP. Germline trimming cut 9 bases from V and 3 bases from J; bases unmatched to any gene: 7. This CDR3 contains 14 residues. The CDR3 nucleotides are TGTGCTAGCCATTATGGGGGGGACACCGGGGAGCTGTTTTTT. This encodes CASHYGGDTGELFF.

V gene TRBV18 combines with J gene TRBJ1-2, with 7 bases matching TRBD1. Per the germline V gene, CDR1 is KGHSH and CDR2 is LQKENI. This CDR3 spans 15 amino acids. The ends lost 4 bases at V and 5 bases at J; junction bases unmatched: 10. The DNA of the CDR3 is TGTGCCAGCTCACTCAGCGACAGGGTGTATTATGGCTACACCTTC. It translates to CASSLSDRVYYGYTF. The complete variable domain, with remaining parts taken from reference TRBV18 and TRBJ1-2, reads NAGVMQNPRHLVRRRGQEARLRCSPMKGHSHVYWYRQLPEEGLKFMVYLQKENIIDESGMPKERFSAEFPKEGPSILRIQQVVRGDSAAYFCASSLSDRVYYGYTFGSGTRLTVV.

The chain combines TRBV4-3 with TRBJ1-1; D is unresolved. V was cut by 4 bases and J by 5 bases, with 11 bases left in between. Per the germline V gene, CDR1 is LGHNA and CDR2 is YSLEER. This CDR3 contains 13 residues. The CDR3 DNA follows: TGCGCCAGCAGCCTGACCGTCGGGACTGAAGCTTTCTTT. It is translated as CASSLTVGTEAFF.

The chain uses TRBV11-3 and TRBJ2-1; TRBD2 aligns across 9 bases. V lost 5 bases and J lost 0; bases outside the gene matches: 11. CDR3 size: 18 residues. Germline V gene sequence: CDR1 SGHNT, CDR2 YENEEA. As DNA, the CDR3 is TGTGCCAGCAGCCAAACTAGCGGGCTTACCCACTCCTACAATGAGCAGTTCTTC. This translates into CASSQTSGLTHSYNEQFF. Full variable domain (missing parts from reference TRBV11-3 and TRBJ2-1): EAGVVQSPRYKIIEKKQPVAFWCNPISGHNTLYWYLQNLGQGPELLIRYENEEAVDDSQLPKDRFSAERLKGVDSTLKIQPAELGDSAVYLCASSQTSGLTHSYNEQFFGPGTRLTVL.

The rearrangement joins TRBV5-5 to TRBJ1-1; TRBD1 agrees at 8 bases. The CDR3 is 17 amino acids. Germline assignment: CDR1 SGHKS and CDR2 YYEKEE (reference sequence). V gave up 4 bases and J gave up 1 base; unmatched junction bases: 12. Written as DNA, the CDR3 is TGTGCCAGCAGCCCCGGACAGGGCTCGCGGGGGAACACTGAAGCTTTCTTT. Amino acids: CASSPGQGSRGNTEAFF.

This clone appeared a few times. V usage is TRBV7-8 and J usage is TRBJ1-5; TRBD1 might be the D (5 bases). V shed 6 bases and J shed 4 bases, with 13 bases lying between them. The CDR3 contains 14 residues. Germline assignment: CDR1 SGHVS and CDR2 FQNEAQ. DNA of the CDR3: TGTGCCAGCAGTCAAGACAGCCTTAATCAGCCCCAGCATTTT. It encodes CASSQDSLNQPQHF.

This chain joins TRBV7-2 and TRBJ1-6, with D possibly matching TRBD1 (5 bases). Germline lookup yields CDR1 SGHTA and CDR2 FQGNSA. This CDR3 contains 18 residues. V shed 5 bases and J shed 3 bases, with 20 bases lying between them. CDR3 sequence: CASSPPLRSGGYNSPLHF. In nucleotides, the CDR3 is TGTGCCAGCAGCCCCCCCCTTCGCTCGGGGGGCTATAATTCACCCCTCCACTTT. The full variable domain, completed using reference TRBV7-2 and TRBJ1-6, is GAGVSQSPSNKVTEKGKDVELRCDPISGHTALYWYRQSLGQGLEFLIYFQGNSAPDKSGLPSDRFSAERTGGSVSTLTIQRTQQEDSAVYLCASSPPLRSGGYNSPLHFGNGTRLTVT.

The J gene is TRBJ1-2, the V gene TRBV11-1; 8 nucleotides match TRBD1. Germline V CDR1 and CDR2: SGHAT, FQDESV (reference sequence). Trimming removed 5 bases from V and 8 bases from J; junction bases left unmatched: 10. The CDR3 spans 14 residues. CDR3 nucleotides: TGTGCCAGCAGCCCATCCGGGACAGGCGAGGGCTACACCTTC. Translated, it gives CASSPSGTGEGYTF.